This T cell receptor (beta chain) came from a study of T cells in Graves' hyperthyroidism and ophthalmopathy (dated by TCRdb to the late 2010s). Notes on the research overall: Peripheral blood samples were taken at initial diagnosis, before any treatment was given. The paper describes TCR Vbeta CDR3 sequencing of 135 peripheral blood samples, made up of fewer than 50 ophthalmopathy patients, around 78 hyperthyroidism patients and 17 progressor patients. TCR V-J signatures able to tell the groups apart were searched for in a discovery cohort of 90 to 100 patients, of whom fewer than 45 had Graves' ophthalmopathy and some 60 had stable Graves' hyperthyroidism. Whether ophthalmopathy could be predicted prospectively was tested in an independent validation cohort made up of 18 hyperthyroidism patients plus 17 patients who later progressed to ophthalmopathy. After sampling, hyperthyroidism patients received methimazole starting at 30 mg daily, and ophthalmopathy patients received high-dose intravenous methylprednisolone. The 85 to 100 discovery patients were randomly split 7:3 into training and test sets. Thyroid tissue and blood T-cell repertoires from six Graves' hyperthyroidism patients were also compared in the study. Broad study findings and their caveats: No statistical method was used to set the sample size in advance, and investigators knew the group allocation. Most expanded thyroid clonotypes (frequency above 0.001) were also detected in blood, a finding suggesting that blood repertoires may reflect thyroid immune responses. In validation, the model predicted progression to ophthalmopathy with around 71% sensitivity and less than 80% specificity, a median of about 6.7 months before onset. A model built on a 13 V-J signature distinguished ophthalmopathy from stable hyperthyroidism, reaching roughly 88% sensitivity and 81.08% specificity in cross-validation and 80%/75% in testing.

The TCR beta CDR3 regions were amplified from RNA transcripts. The TCR CDR3 was subjected to a first round of RT-PCR using the HTBI primer set and the Qiagen OneStep RT-PCR kit. Libraries were constructed in a second round of multiplex PCR, after which size selection and purification were carried out. Sequencing of the libraries was done on an Illumina HiSeq2000 using paired-end 100 bp reads. The authors processed their data as follows. SOAPnuke was used to process the raw data, with reads discarded if the reads contained adapters or uncalled bases, had a mean Phred below 15, or lacked an exact constant-primer or identifier match. COPE v1.2.5 was used to merge the high-quality paired reads, and each unique nucleotide sequence was defined as a clonotype. MiTCR v1.1 was used to align the clonotypes against IMGT TRBV, TRBD and TRBJ reference segments. The analysis was restricted to V-J combinations with a frequency above 0.0001, which together covered about 99% of the repertoires. A TCS score was defined as the ratio between F50 (clonal expansion) and ExV (chaos), using BLOSUM62-based TCRdist between CDR3 peptides within each V-J. Welch's t-statistics and random forest reduced 514 V-J features to 10 to 15, which were used in a naive Bayes classifier (R e1071). The public reads were reprocessed in TCRdb via fastp at Q25 and MiXCR, keeping in-frame beta chains. All rows with the same CDR3 protein become a single entry with the most common DNA and genes. The V and J calls shown here were made by TCRdb, not taken from the authors' results. The sample data list 490,000 or so distinct CDR3 sequences, and roughly 23% of these were observed just once. In total, the top ten clones hold around 54% of the sample.

In the ophthalmopathy patients, disease was moderately to severely active, with a Clinical Activity Score of 3 or more, a NOSPECS grade of 4 or more, and a duration of less than 3 months. The study excluded patients with uncontrolled infections, other autoimmune diseases, pregnancy or lactation. Diagnoses were established on the basis of clinical symptoms, serum thyroxine and TRAb, thyroid ultrasound, and orbital computed tomography. PBMCs were separated from 7.5 to 10 ml of fresh peripheral blood using Ficoll-Paque density gradient centrifugation. Total RNA was extracted with Trizol reagent, and quality was checked on an Agilent 2100 Bioanalyzer. Spanning cysteine to phenylalanine, the CDR3 consists of 15 amino acids. Only the CDR3 portion is preserved as DNA: 45 bases, with reading frame beginning at the first base. The germline V gene specifies MGHRA as CDR1 and YSYEKL as CDR2. The junction carries 14 bases between V and J, which are trimmed by 2 bases and 5 bases respectively.

With regard to this clonotype: It lacks a known antigen. No base qualities exist here, and no much larger clone lies one base off it.

This chain is built from TRBV4-1 and TRBJ2-3; matching of 5 bases hints at TRBD1 as the D gene. This TCR came from a woman aged 70-85 years with Graves' ophthalmopathy. The sequenced sample consisted of blood. The nucleotide sequence reads as follows: TGCGCCAGCAGCCAAACCGAATTGACAGTAGATACGCAGTATTTT. It translates to CASSQTELTVDTQYF.